Listed here are 6 T cell receptor beta chains from one sample, sequenced in a study of shared clonotypes between healthy human individuals. Terminally differentiated effector memory CD45RA+ cells were excluded from the naive CD8 cells, which were CD45RO-negative and positively selected for CCR7. Using immunoSEQ multiplex PCR, the repertoire was profiled, and TCRdb retains in-frame clones only, with some absent. The sample holds approximately 2,200,000 clones, around 93% seen once. The source material was naive CD8+ T cells from PBMCs. The origin of the receptors is a man between 18 and 29 years old in good health. Some clones in this sample may be carry-over from other donors' samples.

The genes are TRBV27 and TRBJ2-2; TRBD2 matches at 9 bases. Germline loops: CDR1 MNHEY, CDR2 SMNVEV (reference sequence). Trimming removed 3 bases from V and 6 bases from J; junction bases left unmatched: 5. This CDR3 comprises 15 residues. The CDR3 DNA reads as TGTGCCAGCAGTTTCTTAGCGGGAGCTCCCGGGGAGCTGTTTTTT. Protein: CASSFLAGAPGELFF.

This chain joins TRBV9 and TRBJ2-5; TRBD2 matches 10 bases. The trim removed 2 bases at V and 5 bases at J, leaving 9 bases unmatched. Germline V gives CDR1 SGDLS, CDR2 YYNGEE. The CDR3 has 16 amino acids. The chain's CDR3 is CASSVGLAGGRETQYF. The CDR3 DNA reads as TGTGCCAGCAGCGTGGGGTTAGCGGGGGGCCGGGAGACCCAGTACTTC. The full variable domain, its missing parts supplied by reference TRBV9 and TRBJ2-5, is DSGVTQTPKHLITATGQRVTLRCSPRSGDLSVYWYQQSLDQGLQFLIQYYNGEERAKGNILERFSAQQFPDLHSELNLSSLELGDSALYFCASSVGLAGGRETQYFGPGTRLLVL.

The CDR3 spells CASSLRLWGNQPQHF. DNA of the CDR3: TGTGCCAGCAGCTTAAGGTTGTGGGGCAATCAGCCCCAGCATTTT. This sequence joins TRBV7-2 and TRBJ1-5; D is uncertain. The V and J ends lost 2 bases and 2 bases respectively, with 10 bases between them. The CDR3 covers 15 residues. Germline V gene sequence: CDR1 SGHTA, CDR2 FQGNSA.

V and J are TRBV25-1 and TRBJ2-7; D is possibly TRBD2 (5 bases). The CDR3 runs to 15 residues. Germline V gene data show CDR1 as MGHDK and CDR2 as SYGVNS. V was cut by 6 bases and J by 1 base, with 16 bases left in between. CDR3 protein: CASSHPGGGSYEQYF. As DNA, the CDR3 is TGTGCCAGCAGCCACCCAGGAGGCGGATCCTACGAGCAGTACTTC.

On this clone itself: This same CDR3 is encoded by further DNA sequences in the sample. The rearrangement links TRBV27 to TRBJ1-5; possible D gene TRBD1, 5 bases. Trimming cost V 2 bases and J 7 bases, with 9 bases left between them. CDR3 length equals 13 residues. Germline V gives CDR1 MNHEY, CDR2 SMNVEV (reference sequence). The CDR3 DNA follows: TGTGCCAGCAGTTTAGGGGGTGGACAGCCCCAGCATTTT. It encodes CASSLGGGQPQHF.

In DNA, the CDR3 is TGTGCCAGCAGCGCCCGGACACAGAACAATGAGCAGTTCTTC. This translates into CASSARTQNNEQFF. This sequence joins TRBV9 and TRBJ2-1; TRBD1 might be the D (5 bases). With 3 bases removed from V and 5 bases from J, the gap between germline ends came to 12 bases. In germline, CDR1 is SGDLS, CDR2 YYNGEE. This CDR3 has 14 residues. The full variable domain, its missing parts supplied by reference TRBV9 and TRBJ2-1, is DSGVTQTPKHLITATGQRVTLRCSPRSGDLSVYWYQQSLDQGLQFLIQYYNGEERAKGNILERFSAQQFPDLHSELNLSSLELGDSALYFCASSARTQNNEQFFGPGTRLTVL.